These T cell receptor beta chains were read from a single sample in a study of cytomegalovirus exposure and HLA in healthy donors. Measured with immunoSEQ multiplex PCR; TCRdb has only the in-frame clones, and not every one. The sample holds roughly 130,000 clones; roughly 75% are singletons and the top ten take roughly 5%. What was sequenced was PBMCs. These receptor sequences come from a man in his thirties or forties in good health and CMV-seronegative. CDR3s include the opening cysteine and the closing phenylalanine or tryptophan. D genes are given only for firm matches. Part of the rows lack a size; the others show once, few, many or a class for expanded clones.

CDR3 length	V gene	D gene	J gene	clone size	CDR3 protein	CDR3 DNA
15	TRBV4-3	-	TRBJ2-1	-	CASSRAGDSHNEQFF	TGCGCCAGCAGCCGCGCTGGGGACTCTCACAATGAGCAGTTCTTC
13	TRBV6-5	-	TRBJ2-1	-	CASSLTGYNEQFF	TGTGCCAGCAGTTTAACAGGGTACAATGAGCAGTTCTTC
14	TRBV7-2	-	TRBJ1-1	-	CASSLAGGNTEAFF	TGTGCCAGCAGCTTAGCCGGGGGGAACACTGAAGCTTTCTTT
14	TRBV28	TRBD2	TRBJ2-7	-	CASSSSGSGYEQYF	TGTGCCAGCAGTTCTAGCGGGAGTGGCTACGAGCAGTACTTC
15	TRBV7-9	TRBD1	TRBJ1-6	-	CASSPPGQGFSPLHF	TGTGCCAGCAGCCCCCCGGGACAGGGTTTTTCACCCCTCCACTTT
12	TRBV27	TRBD2	TRBJ2-5	-	CASSLGGKTQYF	TGTGCCAGCAGTCTGGGGGGGAAGACCCAGTACTTC
15	TRBV5-6	TRBD2	TRBJ2-7	-	CASSISSGRVYEQYF	TGTGCCAGCAGCATATCTAGCGGGAGGGTTTACGAGCAGTACTTC
14	TRBV19	-	TRBJ2-3	-	CASSIGGNTDTQYF	TGTGCCAGTAGTATTGGCGGGAACACAGATACGCAGTATTTT
12	TRBV5-1	-	TRBJ2-3	few	CASSLVRDTQYF	TGCGCCAGCAGCTTGGTGCGAGATACGCAGTATTTT
17	TRBV4-1	TRBD2	TRBJ2-3	once	CASSHPRGGAETDTQYF	TGCGCCAGCAGCCACCCACGGGGGGGAGCTGAAACAGATACGCAGTATTTT
15	TRBV29-1	TRBD2	TRBJ2-1	-	CSVDVWEGSYNEQFF	TGCAGCGTTGATGTGTGGGAGGGATCCTACAATGAGCAGTTCTTC
15	TRBV27	-	TRBJ2-7	few	CASSVSGGKSYEQYF	TGTGCCAGCAGTGTATCCGGAGGAAAATCCTACGAGCAGTACTTC
14	TRBV7-9	-	TRBJ1-2	-	CASSPGAINYGYTF	TGTGCCAGCAGCCCAGGGGCCATTAACTATGGCTACACCTTC
13	TRBV7-6	TRBD1	TRBJ1-2	-	CASSWGQGHGYTF	TGTGCCAGCAGCTGGGGACAGGGTCATGGCTACACCTTC
14	TRBV7-9	-	TRBJ2-7	-	CASSLPGTDYEQYF	TGTGCCAGCAGCTTACCCGGGACTGATTACGAGCAGTACTTC
14	TRBV10-3	-	TRBJ2-2	-	CAISGGGPPGELFF	TGTGCCATCAGTGGGGGGGGGCCTCCCGGGGAGCTGTTTTTT
16	TRBV25-1	-	TRBJ2-3	-	CASSPGTRGSTDTQYF	TGTGCCAGCAGTCCCGGGACACGAGGGAGCACAGATACGCAGTATTTT
16	TRBV7-6	TRBD1	TRBJ1-6	-	CASSVRDGTGPSPLHF	TGTGCCAGCAGCGTACGTGACGGGACAGGGCCTTCACCCCTCCACTTT
13	TRBV10-2	-	TRBJ1-6	-	CASGEGRGAPLHF	TGCGCCAGCGGCGAGGGCCGGGGGGCACCCCTCCACTTT
14	TRBV19	TRBD1	TRBJ2-3	-	CASSKTGVVDTQYF	TGTGCCAGTAGTAAAACAGGGGTGGTAGATACGCAGTATTTT
15	TRBV28	-	TRBJ1-5	-	CASSKDSSSNQPQHF	TGTGCCAGCAGTAAGGACAGTTCGAGCAATCAGCCCCAGCATTTT
17	TRBV9	TRBD2	TRBJ2-5	-	CASSVAGGRAGIETQYF	TGTGCCAGCAGCGTAGCCGGCGGGAGGGCCGGGATCGAGACCCAGTACTTC
18	TRBV7-5	-	TRBJ2-3	-	CARSLERRLAEAPYTQYF	TGTGCCAGAAGCTTAGAGCGGAGGCTAGCGGAGGCCCCTTATACGCAGTATTTT
16	TRBV7-9	TRBD1	TRBJ1-3	few	CASSLAGTGAGNTIYF	TGTGCCAGCAGCTTGGCCGGGACAGGGGCTGGAAACACCATATATTTT
13	TRBV11-3	TRBD1	TRBJ2-1	-	CASSHRGLHEQFF	TGTGCCAGCAGCCACAGGGGGCTACATGAGCAGTTCTTC
11	TRBV6-5	-	TRBJ2-1	-	CASRSGLSQFF	TGTGCCAGCAGATCGGGACTGTCTCAGTTCTTC
14	TRBV27	-	TRBJ2-2	-	CASSRTANTGELFF	TGTGCCAGCAGTAGGACAGCGAACACCGGGGAGCTGTTTTTT
14	TRBV7-9	-	TRBJ2-5	-	CASNQVGVQETQYF	TGTGCCAGCAACCAAGTGGGAGTCCAAGAGACCCAGTACTTC
16	TRBV27	-	TRBJ2-7	-	CASSPVARDLGYEQYF	TGTGCCAGCAGTCCCGTCGCGCGGGATCTCGGTTACGAGCAGTACTTC
13	TRBV25-1	-	TRBJ2-5	-	CASSIRDQETQYF	TGTGCCAGCAGTATCCGGGACCAAGAGACCCAGTACTTC
12	TRBV6-6	-	TRBJ1-2	once	CASLYVGYGYTF	TGTGCCAGCCTGTACGTCGGGTATGGCTACACCTTC
13	TRBV5-1	-	TRBJ2-5	few	CASRTDNQETQYF	TGCGCCAGCAGGACGGACAACCAAGAGACCCAGTACTTC
14	TRBV5-1	-	TRBJ2-7	-	CASSFPAGGNEQYF	TGCGCCAGCAGCTTCCCGGCAGGGGGGAACGAGCAGTACTTC
16	TRBV19	-	TRBJ1-3	-	CASSIGGADSGNTIYF	TGTGCCAGTAGTATAGGAGGCGCAGACTCTGGAAACACCATATATTTT
16	TRBV5-6	-	TRBJ2-7	-	CASSYPRQPLGEEQYF	TGTGCCAGCAGCTACCCAAGACAGCCTCTCGGAGAGGAGCAGTACTTC
16	TRBV4-3	TRBD2	TRBJ2-7	once	CASSQGPGLASYEQYF	TGCGCCAGCAGCCAAGGGCCGGGACTAGCGTCCTACGAGCAGTACTTC
13	TRBV10-3	-	TRBJ1-1	-	CAISELMNTEAFF	TGTGCCATCAGTGAGCTAATGAACACTGAAGCTTTCTTT
12	TRBV29-1	TRBD1	TRBJ2-5	-	CSASTGGETQYF	TGCAGCGCCTCGACAGGGGGAGAGACCCAGTACTTC
14	TRBV5-6	-	TRBJ2-7	-	CASSIGHYRVEQYF	TGTGCCAGCAGTATCGGACACTATAGAGTCGAGCAGTACTTC
14	TRBV28	-	TRBJ1-2	-	CASSLWGRNYGYTF	TGTGCCAGCAGTTTATGGGGGCGGAACTATGGCTACACCTTC
18	TRBV27	-	TRBJ1-5	-	CASSQFALQEAENQPQHF	TGTGCCAGCAGTCAGTTTGCACTACAGGAAGCCGAAAATCAGCCCCAGCATTTT
15	TRBV5-1	TRBD2	TRBJ2-1	-	CASSLTGGEYNEQFF	TGCGCCAGCAGCTTGACGGGGGGAGAATACAATGAGCAGTTCTTC
13	TRBV5-4	-	TRBJ1-4	once	CASSRDLGEKLFF	TGTGCCAGCAGCCGGGACTTAGGGGAAAAACTGTTTTTT
14	TRBV2	-	TRBJ2-7	few	CGDRRGFDSYEQYF	TGTGGGGATCGACGGGGTTTTGACTCCTACGAGCAGTACTTC
16	TRBV11-2	TRBD1	TRBJ1-4	-	CASSSGVRGLGEKLFF	TGTGCCAGCAGCAGCGGGGTCAGGGGGCTGGGGGAAAAACTGTTTTTT
15	TRBV6-1	TRBD1	TRBJ1-4	-	CASSPGQGTNEKLFF	TGTGCCAGCAGTCCGGGACAGGGAACTAATGAAAAACTGTTTTTT
15	TRBV18	-	TRBJ1-1	-	CASSPLSRGEPEAFF	TGTGCCAGCTCACCCCTATCGAGAGGTGAGCCTGAAGCTTTCTTT
14	TRBV11-1	-	TRBJ2-3	once	CASSLGQYADTQYF	TGTGCCAGCAGCCTAGGACAGTACGCAGATACGCAGTATTTT
14	TRBV9	TRBD1	TRBJ1-1	once	CASSPTGAYTEAFF	TGTGCCAGCAGCCCTACAGGGGCCTACACTGAAGCTTTCTTT
11	TRBV6-1	-	TRBJ1-2	-	CASRQGPGYTF	TGTGCCAGCAGACAGGGCCCCGGCTACACCTTC
14	TRBV25-1	-	TRBJ2-7	-	CASSELGGGYEQYF	TGTGCCAGCAGTGAATTAGGGGGTGGTTACGAGCAGTACTTC
13	TRBV5-4	TRBD1	TRBJ1-4	once	CASSFGQGDELFF	TGTGCCAGCAGCTTCGGACAGGGGGACGAACTGTTTTTT
15	TRBV13	-	TRBJ1-1	-	CASSSRTPRNTEAFF	TGTGCCAGCAGCTCCAGGACACCAAGGAACACTGAAGCTTTCTTT
15	TRBV6-4	TRBD2	TRBJ2-1	-	CASSVGAGNYNEQFF	TGTGCCAGCAGTGTAGGAGCGGGGAATTACAATGAGCAGTTCTTC
14	TRBV2	-	TRBJ1-2	-	CASSLQSGADGYTF	TGTGCCAGCAGCCTCCAGAGCGGGGCCGATGGCTACACCTTC